Below, 18 T cell receptor beta chains from the same sample are listed, as sequenced in a study of identical twins. TCRdb reprocessed the 5' RACE reads via MiXCR and lists one record per CDR3 protein. Among approximately 220,000 distinct CDR3 sequences, 6% to 9% were seen once, and the ten largest hold 1.9%. These records were also assigned to another study, of yellow fever vaccine responses in identical twins.

The sequencing input was memory (CD45RO+) T cells sorted from blood. The receptors come from a woman between 18 and 29 years old in good health.

This clonotype was picked up a small number of times. V gene TRBV11-1 combines with J gene TRBJ2-2; D is ambiguous. Germline V lookup: CDR1 SGHAT, CDR2 FQDESV (reference sequence). Trimming removed 7 bases at V and 3 bases at J, with 9 bases between. The CDR3 totals 13 residues. The CDR3 loop is CASTPTYTGELFF. CDR3 bases: TGTGCCAGCACCCCCACGTACACCGGGGAGCTGTTTTTT. Full variable domain (remainder filled in from reference TRBV11-1 and TRBJ2-2): EAEVAQSPRYKITEKSQAVAFWCDPISGHATLYWYRQILGQGPELLVQFQDESVVDDSQLPKDRFSAERLKGVDSTLKIQPAELGDSAMYLCASTPTYTGELFFGEGSRLTVL.

The V call is TRBV3-1, the J call TRBJ2-1; the D gene is possibly TRBD2 (5 bases). V lost 0 bases and J 9 bases, leaving 9 bases between the germline ends. This CDR3 has 13 amino acids. Germline values: CDR1 LGHDT, CDR2 YNNKEL (reference sequence). This chain's CDR3 is CASSQDVATEQFF. The CDR3 coding sequence is TGTGCCAGCAGCCAAGACGTAGCGACTGAGCAGTTCTTC.

This clonotype was detected many times. This chain joins TRBV7-2 and TRBJ1-1; D call uncertain. The CDR3 is made up of 14 amino acids. Trimming stripped 8 bases from V and 1 base from J, with 14 bases between. CDR1 is SGHTA and CDR2 is FQGNSA in the germline V gene. The CDR3 protein is CASSPRTANTEAFF. The CDR3 nucleotides read TGTGCCAGCTCGCCGAGGACGGCGAACACTGAAGCTTTCTTT. The entire variable domain, with the rest obtained from reference TRBV7-2 and TRBJ1-1, is as follows: GAGVSQSPSNKVTEKGKDVELRCDPISGHTALYWYRQSLGQGLEFLIYFQGNSAPDKSGLPSDRFSAERTGGSVSTLTIQRTQQEDSAVYLCASSPRTANTEAFFGQGTRLTVV.

The chain combines TRBV19 with TRBJ2-1, with TRBD2 matching over 8 bases. The CDR3 has 14 amino acids. CDR1 and CDR2 from the germline V gene are LNHDA and SQIVND (reference sequence). V lost 6 bases to trimming and J lost 6 bases; unmatched junction nucleotides: 7. CDR3 nucleotides: TGTGCCAGTAGGGGACTAGGAGTCGTCAATGAGCAGTTCTTC. This encodes CASRGLGVVNEQFF. The full variable domain, in which reference TRBV19 and TRBJ2-1 provide the parts outside the CDR3, is DGGITQSPKYLFRKEGQNVTLSCEQNLNHDAMYWYRQDPGQGLRLIYYSQIVNDFQKGDIAEGYSVSREKKESFPLTVTSAQKNPTAFYLCASRGLGVVNEQFFGPGTRLTVL.

The chain has TRBV7-2 and TRBJ2-2; unclear D gene. Germline values: CDR1 SGHTA, CDR2 FQGNSA. V gave up 4 bases and J gave up 4 bases, with 10 bases separating them. This CDR3 has 14 residues. CDR3 sequence (DNA): TGTGCCAGCAGCTCACTGGTGCGCACCGGGGAGCTGTTTTTT. It translates to CASSSLVRTGELFF.

This clonotype appeared many times. CDR3 protein: CATSNVRGSYNEQFF. The CDR3 DNA follows: TGTGCCACCAGCAACGTCAGGGGTTCCTACAATGAGCAGTTCTTC. The chain combines TRBV15 with TRBJ2-1, with D possibly matching TRBD1 (6 bases). CDR3 length equals 15 residues. Germline CDR1 LNHNV, CDR2 YYDKDF (reference sequence). The V gene lost 4 bases and the J gene lost 1 base, with 11 bases spanning the gap.

The rearrangement uses TRBV18 and TRBJ1-1; D possibly corresponds to TRBD1 (5 bases). Germline V lookup: CDR1 KGHSH, CDR2 LQKENI. The CDR3 totals 13 residues. The V gene lost 3 bases and the J gene lost 5 bases, with 10 bases spanning the gap. The CDR3 protein is CASSPRGWTEAFF. The DNA of the CDR3 is TGTGCCAGCTCACCTAGGGGATGGACTGAAGCTTTCTTT.

This clonotype was counted at least ten times. This chain connects TRBV9 to TRBJ2-6; D gene unclear. The CDR3 extends over 16 amino acids. V lost 3 bases to trimming and J lost 7 bases, with 17 bases between them. Germline values: CDR1 SGDLS, CDR2 YYNGEE. The CDR3: CASSALPFGVANVLTF. The DNA of the CDR3 is TGTGCCAGCAGCGCCCTTCCGTTTGGAGTAGCCAACGTCCTGACTTTC.

This clonotype was seen only a few times. The rearrangement uses TRBV7-2 and TRBJ2-4; maybe TRBD2 (6 bases). V lost 1 base and J 0 bases, leaving 13 bases between the germline ends. The germline V gene has CDR1 SGHTA and CDR2 FQGNSA. This CDR3 is built from 17 residues. The CDR3 is CASSLGVAAKAKNIQYF. CDR3 nucleotide sequence: TGTGCCAGCAGCTTAGGGGTAGCGGCGAAAGCCAAAAACATTCAGTACTTC.

This clonotype was recorded a few times. This sequence joins TRBV14 and TRBJ2-1; no reliable D call. The germline V gene has CDR1 SGHDN and CDR2 FVKESK. V gave up 1 base and J gave up 9 bases, with 10 bases separating them. This CDR3 contains 13 residues. The CDR3 region is CASSQARAGEQFF. CDR3 nucleotides: TGTGCCAGCAGCCAAGCTCGCGCAGGTGAGCAGTTCTTC.

This clonotype was recorded at least ten times. The V call is TRBV28, the J call TRBJ2-7, with D possibly being TRBD2 (5 bases). This CDR3 has 18 residues. Trimming pared 10 bases from V and 2 bases from J, leaving 30 bases between. Germline V gene lookup returns CDR1 MDHEN and CDR2 SYDVKM. The DNA for the CDR3 is TGTGCCACCCTTGAACGAGCCGAACCGAGGGTGGGAACCTACGAGCAGTACTTC. Amino acid sequence: CATLERAEPRVGTYEQYF.

This clonotype was picked up a small number of times. CDR3 in DNA: TGTGCCAGCAAAACCCGGACAGGGAGGAGATACGAGCAGTACTTC. Amino acid sequence: CASKTRTGRRYEQYF. The chain recombines TRBV6-1 with TRBJ2-7; 8 nucleotides line up with TRBD1. V shed 7 bases, J shed 4 bases, and the junction held 12 bases outside the gene matches. Per the germline V gene, CDR1 is MNHNS and CDR2 is SASEGT. This CDR3 spans 15 amino acids.

In its sample, this clonotype was seen a few times. This CDR3 reads CASSPLTAERTEAFF. CDR3 DNA: TGTGCCAGCAGTCCCCTGACAGCCGAAAGGACTGAAGCTTTCTTT. The chain has TRBV12-3 or TRBV12-4 and TRBJ1-1, with D maybe TRBD1 (5 bases). The CDR3 is 15 amino acids. Trimming removed 5 bases from V and 5 bases from J, with 18 bases in between.

Many counts were recorded for this clonotype. The chain links TRBV29-1 to TRBJ1-2; D unresolved. Germline CDR1 is SQVTM and CDR2 is ANQGSEA. The CDR3 has 10 residues. Trimming took 7 bases from V and 7 from J, leaving 10 bases between them. The CDR3, as DNA: TGCAGCGCAACCAAGGGTGGCTACACCTTC. This codes for CSATKGGYTF.

This clonotype showed up many times. This rearrangement joins TRBV15 to TRBJ1-5, with D hard to call. Germline CDR1 LNHNV, CDR2 YYDKDF (reference sequence). The V end lost 0 bases, the J end lost 1 base, and 4 bases lay between the germline ends. The CDR3 is made up of 14 amino acids. The CDR3 DNA follows: TGTGCCACCAGCAGAGATGAGAGCAATCAGCCCCAGCATTTT. The encoded protein is CATSRDESNQPQHF.

Details on this clonotype: A read error may account for a junction end that differs from germline. The chain carries TRBV18 and TRBJ2-7; D gene unclear. This CDR3 is 14 amino acids long. Germline V CDR1 and CDR2: KGHSH, LQKENI. CDR3 protein: CTSSPDTSSYEQYF. The CDR3 DNA follows: TGTACCAGCTCACCAGACACGAGCTCCTACGAGCAGTACTTC.

This clonotype has ten or more counts. The rearrangement uses TRBV5-1 and TRBJ2-2; TRBD2 aligns across 13 bases. V shed 4 bases, J shed 5 bases, and the junction held 8 bases outside the gene matches. Germline values: CDR1 SGHRS, CDR2 YFSETQ. The CDR3 loop spans 17 amino acids. CDR3 in amino acids: CASSPPGLAGETGELFF. The CDR3 DNA reads TGCGCCAGCAGCCCGCCAGGACTAGCGGGAGAGACCGGGGAGCTGTTTTTT. Combining the CDR3 with reference TRBV5-1 and TRBJ2-2 gives the whole variable domain KAGVTQTPRYLIKTRGQQVTLSCSPISGHRSVSWYQQTPGQGLQFLFEYFSETQRNKGNFPGRFSGRQFSNSRSEMNVSTLELGDSALYLCASSPPGLAGETGELFFGEGSRLTVL.

This clonotype has at least ten counts. This chain connects TRBV7-6 to TRBJ2-3; TRBD1 might be the D (5 bases). Germline V gene lookup returns CDR1 SGHVS and CDR2 FNYEAQ. The CDR3 sequence is 14 residues long. Trimming removed 3 bases from V and 6 bases from J, with 13 bases in between. CDR3 nucleotide sequence: TGTGCCAGCAGCTTCAGCAGGGCTCAGGATACGCAGTATTTT. Amino acid sequence: CASSFSRAQDTQYF.